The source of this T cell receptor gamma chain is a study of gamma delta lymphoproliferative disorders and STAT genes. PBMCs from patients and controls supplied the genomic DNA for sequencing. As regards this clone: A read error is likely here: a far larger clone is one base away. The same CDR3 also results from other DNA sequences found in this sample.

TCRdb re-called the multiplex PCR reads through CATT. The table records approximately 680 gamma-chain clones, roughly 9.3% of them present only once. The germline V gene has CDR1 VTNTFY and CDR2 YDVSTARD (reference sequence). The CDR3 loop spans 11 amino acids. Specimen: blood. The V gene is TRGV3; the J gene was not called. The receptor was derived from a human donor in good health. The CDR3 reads CATWGRGEKLF. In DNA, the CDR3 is TGTGCCACCTGGGGGAGGGGTGAAAAACTCTTT.